A single sample gave rise to the 5 T cell receptor beta chains below, sequenced in a study of OX40 agonist ivuxolimab in advanced cancers. Method: immunoSEQ multiplex PCR; TCRdb's copy keeps in-frame clones and lacks some. The table shows just under 65,000 clones, with roughly 81% occurring only once. Material: CD4+ or CD8+ T cells sorted from blood, obtained in a trial of the OX40 agonist ivuxolimab. These receptors originate from an adult with an advanced solid tumor such as melanoma, head and neck, liver or kidney cancer.

This chain links TRBV9 with TRBJ2-1; D is possibly TRBD2 (7 bases). The germline CDR1 and CDR2 sequences are SGDLS and YYNGEE. V lost 4 bases, J lost 1 base, and 15 bases lay in between. This CDR3 is built from 16 residues. CDR3 amino acids: CASSPRGGVSYNEQFF. In DNA form, the CDR3 reads TGTGCCAGCAGCCCCCGAGGGGGGGTATCCTACAATGAGCAGTTCTTC.

This chain connects TRBV15 to TRBJ2-3, with 11 bases that match TRBD1. Germline CDR1 LNHNV, CDR2 YYDKDF (reference sequence). With 0 bases clipped from V and 3 bases from J, the junction kept 8 bases outside the gene matches. CDR3 length: 18 residues. CDR3 sequence reads: CATSRDLGTGGMTDTQYF. CDR3 sequence (DNA): TGTGCCACCAGCAGAGATCTCGGGACAGGGGGTATGACAGATACGCAGTATTTT.

The rearrangement links TRBV6-5 to TRBJ2-7, with D possibly matching TRBD2 (6 bases). Germline V gene data show CDR1 as MNHEY and CDR2 as SVGAGI. The CDR3 sequence is 15 residues long. Trimming took off 6 bases at V and 0 bases at J, with 15 bases between the two ends. CDR3 loop: CASSVQRAYSYEQYF. The DNA for the CDR3 is TGTGCCAGCAGCGTTCAGCGGGCCTACTCCTACGAGCAGTACTTC.

This chain connects TRBV2 to TRBJ2-2, with 12 nucleotides matching TRBD2. Trimming cost V 6 bases and J 4 bases; bases outside gene matches: 9. The V gene's germline CDR1 is SNHLY and CDR2 FYNNEI. CDR3 length: 17 amino acids. CDR3: CASSLSSGGAGTGELFF. CDR3 in DNA: TGTGCCAGCAGCCTTTCTAGCGGGGGGGCGGGCACCGGGGAGCTGTTTTTT. Looking up the rest from reference TRBV2 and TRBJ2-2 gives the full variable domain: EPEVTQTPSHQVTQMGQEVILRCVPISNHLYFYWYRQILGQKVEFLVSFYNNEISEKSEIFDDQFSVERPDGSNFTLKIRSTKLEDSAMYFCASSLSSGGAGTGELFFGEGSRLTVL.

V is TRBV4-1 and J is TRBJ1-2; unclear D gene. The V end lost 0 bases, the J end lost 5 bases, and 16 bases lay between the germline ends. The CDR3 consists of 16 residues. CDR1 and CDR2 (germline): MGHRA, YSYEKL. In DNA, the CDR3 is TGCGCCAGCAGCCAAGAGGGTACGGGATTTACGTATGGCTACACCTTC. Translation: CASSQEGTGFTYGYTF.